Described below is a single T cell receptor beta chain sequence and its context. The sample belongs to a study of blood T cell repertoires in COVID-19. Study details: Collection of acute and convalescent COVID-19 samples took place in the United States, Italy and Spain.

Clones were read by immunoSEQ multiplex PCR, and TCRdb kept only the in-frame ones, dropping some. The sample contains 250,000 or so clones, 65% to 90% of which appear only once. CDR1 SGHRS and CDR2 YFSETQ come from the germline V gene. The CDR3 is 13 amino acids. Trimming at V came to 4 bases and at J to 8 bases, leaving 4 bases not matched to a gene. The study drew participants aged roughly 18 to 89 years from under 30 US areas. Clinical histories supplied by participants themselves formed the basis of cohort assignment. What the recovered Cohort 3 donors had was two negative PCRs, clearance, or symptom resolution.

The sample was PBMCs or T cells enriched from blood (not recorded which). This chain links TRBV5-1 with TRBJ1-4; 8 bases align to TRBD1. This receptor was obtained from a man aged 40-55 years who had recovered from COVID-19. The CDR3 loop reads CASSRGQAEKLFF. The CDR3 bases are TGCGCCAGCAGCAGGGGACAGGCCGAAAAACTGTTTTTT.